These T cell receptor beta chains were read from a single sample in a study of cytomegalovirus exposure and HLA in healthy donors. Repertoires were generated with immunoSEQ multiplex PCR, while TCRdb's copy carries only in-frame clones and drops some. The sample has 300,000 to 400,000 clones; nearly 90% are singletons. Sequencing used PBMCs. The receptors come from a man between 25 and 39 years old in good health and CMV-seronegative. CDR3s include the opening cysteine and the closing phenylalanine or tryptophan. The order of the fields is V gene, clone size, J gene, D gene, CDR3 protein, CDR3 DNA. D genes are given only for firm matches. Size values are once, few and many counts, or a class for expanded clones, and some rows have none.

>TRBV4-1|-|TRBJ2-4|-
CASDNRVNIQYF
TGCGCCAGCGATAACAGGGTCAACATTCAGTACTTC
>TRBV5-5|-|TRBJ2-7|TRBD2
CASIPGTTGYEQYF
TGTGCCAGCATCCCCGGGACTACAGGTTACGAGCAGTACTTC
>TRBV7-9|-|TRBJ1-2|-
CASSLANAGPTYGYTF
TGTGCCAGCAGCTTAGCTAATGCGGGACCGACTTATGGCTACACCTTC
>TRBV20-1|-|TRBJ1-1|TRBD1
CSARQGVGAFF
TGCAGTGCTCGACAGGGAGTTGGAGCTTTCTTT
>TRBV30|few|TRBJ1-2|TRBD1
CAWTRDRGLYGYTF
TGTGCCTGGACCCGGGACAGGGGGCTCTATGGCTACACCTTC
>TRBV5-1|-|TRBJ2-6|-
CASSLMWGPGANVLTF
TGCGCCAGCAGCTTGATGTGGGGGCCTGGGGCCAACGTCCTGACTTTC
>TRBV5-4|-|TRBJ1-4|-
CASSLGGRTNEKLFF
TGTGCCAGCAGCTTGGGGGGGCGGACTAATGAAAAACTGTTTTTT
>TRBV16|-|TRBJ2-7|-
CASSQYSGQSSYEQYF
TGTGCCAGCAGCCAATATTCAGGACAGAGCTCCTACGAGCAGTACTTC
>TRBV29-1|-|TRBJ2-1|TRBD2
CSVEGLAGAKSYNEQFF
TGCAGCGTAGAGGGACTAGCGGGGGCCAAATCCTACAATGAGCAGTTCTTC
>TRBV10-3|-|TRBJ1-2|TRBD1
CAIRGDRNNYGYTF
TGTGCCATCAGAGGGGACAGAAATAACTATGGCTACACCTTC
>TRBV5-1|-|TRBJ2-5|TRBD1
CASSSAQGAGETQYF
TGCGCCAGCAGCTCGGCACAGGGGGCCGGAGAGACCCAGTACTTC
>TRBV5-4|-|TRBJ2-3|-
CASSAPSRSYDTQYF
TGTGCCAGCAGCGCCCCTTCGCGATCTTACGATACGCAGTATTTT